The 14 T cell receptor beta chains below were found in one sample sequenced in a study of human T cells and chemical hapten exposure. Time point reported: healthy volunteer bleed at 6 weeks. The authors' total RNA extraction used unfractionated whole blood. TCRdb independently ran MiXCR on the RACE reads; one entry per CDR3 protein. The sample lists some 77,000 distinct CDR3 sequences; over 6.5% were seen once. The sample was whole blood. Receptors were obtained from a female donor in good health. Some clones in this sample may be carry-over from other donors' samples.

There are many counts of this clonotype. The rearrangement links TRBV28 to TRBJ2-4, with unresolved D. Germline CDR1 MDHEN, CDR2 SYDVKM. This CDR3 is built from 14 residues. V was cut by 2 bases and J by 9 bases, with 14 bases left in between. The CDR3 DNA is TGTGCCAGCAGTTTAGTTGGTCAGCTTGGCATTCAGTACTTC. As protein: CASSLVGQLGIQYF.

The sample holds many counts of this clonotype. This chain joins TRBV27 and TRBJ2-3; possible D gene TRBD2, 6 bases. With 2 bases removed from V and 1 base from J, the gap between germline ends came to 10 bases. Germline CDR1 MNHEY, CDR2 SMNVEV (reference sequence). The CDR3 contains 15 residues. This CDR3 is CASSLRGSGTDTQYF. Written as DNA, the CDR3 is TGTGCCAGCAGTTTACGGGGGAGCGGCACAGATACGCAGTATTTT.

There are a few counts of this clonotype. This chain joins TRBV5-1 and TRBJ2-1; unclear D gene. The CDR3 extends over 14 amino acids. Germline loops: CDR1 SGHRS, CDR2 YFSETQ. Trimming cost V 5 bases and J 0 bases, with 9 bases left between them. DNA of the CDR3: TGCGCCAGCAGACAAAGGGACTCCTACAATGAGCAGTTCTTC. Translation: CASRQRDSYNEQFF.

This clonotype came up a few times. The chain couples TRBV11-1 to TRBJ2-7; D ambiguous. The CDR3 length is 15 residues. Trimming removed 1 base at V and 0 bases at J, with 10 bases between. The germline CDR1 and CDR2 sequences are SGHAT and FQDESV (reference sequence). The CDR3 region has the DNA TGTGCCAGCAGCTTAGATCCAGACGTCTCCTACGAGCAGTACTTC. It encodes CASSLDPDVSYEQYF.

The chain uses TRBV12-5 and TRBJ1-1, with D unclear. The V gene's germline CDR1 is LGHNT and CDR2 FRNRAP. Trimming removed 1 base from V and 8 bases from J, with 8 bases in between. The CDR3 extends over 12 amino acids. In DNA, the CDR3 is TGTGCTAGTGGTTTGGCTCTCGGGGAAGCTTTCTTT. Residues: CASGLALGEAFF. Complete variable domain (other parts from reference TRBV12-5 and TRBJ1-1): DARVTQTPRHKVTEMGQEVTMRCQPILGHNTVFWYRQTMMQGLELLAYFRNRAPLDDSGMPKDRFSAEMPDATLATLKIQPSEPRDSAVYFCASGLALGEAFFGQGTRLTVV.

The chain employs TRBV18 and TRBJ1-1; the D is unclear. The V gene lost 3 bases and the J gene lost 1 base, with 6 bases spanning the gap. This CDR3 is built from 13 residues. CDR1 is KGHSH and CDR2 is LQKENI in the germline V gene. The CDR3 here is CASSPPGNTEAFF. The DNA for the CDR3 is TGTGCCAGCTCACCCCCCGGGAACACTGAAGCTTTCTTT.

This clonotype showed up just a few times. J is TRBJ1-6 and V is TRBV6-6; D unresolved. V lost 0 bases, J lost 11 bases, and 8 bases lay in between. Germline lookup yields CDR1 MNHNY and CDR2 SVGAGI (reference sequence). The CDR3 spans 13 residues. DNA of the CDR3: TGTGCCAGCAGTTACTCCGCCGAGGCACCCCTCCACTTT. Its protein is CASSYSAEAPLHF.

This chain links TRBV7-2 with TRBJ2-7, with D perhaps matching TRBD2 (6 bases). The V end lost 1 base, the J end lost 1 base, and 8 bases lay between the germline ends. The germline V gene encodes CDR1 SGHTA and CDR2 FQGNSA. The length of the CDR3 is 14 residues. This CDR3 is CASSLGGGSYEQYF. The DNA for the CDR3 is TGTGCCAGCAGCTTAGGAGGAGGGTCCTACGAGCAGTACTTC. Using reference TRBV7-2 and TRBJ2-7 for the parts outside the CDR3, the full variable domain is GAGVSQSPSNKVTEKGKDVELRCDPISGHTALYWYRQSLGQGLEFLIYFQGNSAPDKSGLPSDRFSAERTGGSVSTLTIQRTQQEDSAVYLCASSLGGGSYEQYFGPGTRLTVT.

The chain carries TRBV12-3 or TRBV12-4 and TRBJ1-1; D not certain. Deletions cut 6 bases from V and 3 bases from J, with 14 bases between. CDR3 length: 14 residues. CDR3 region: CASRQRAADTEAFF. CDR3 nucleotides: TGTGCCAGCAGACAACGGGCCGCGGACACTGAAGCTTTCTTT.

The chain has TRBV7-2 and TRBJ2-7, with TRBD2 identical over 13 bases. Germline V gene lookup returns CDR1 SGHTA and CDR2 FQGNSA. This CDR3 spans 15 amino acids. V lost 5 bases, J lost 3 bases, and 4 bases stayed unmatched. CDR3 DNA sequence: TGTGCCAGCAGCGCCGGACTAGCGGGGGTCTACGAGCAGTACTTC. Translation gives CASSAGLAGVYEQYF.

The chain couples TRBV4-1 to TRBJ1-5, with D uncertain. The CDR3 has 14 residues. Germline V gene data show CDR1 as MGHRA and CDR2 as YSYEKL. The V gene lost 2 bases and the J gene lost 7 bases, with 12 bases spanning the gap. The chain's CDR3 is CASSQSQVGQPQHF. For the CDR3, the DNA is TGCGCCAGCAGCCAAAGCCAGGTCGGGCAGCCCCAGCATTTT.

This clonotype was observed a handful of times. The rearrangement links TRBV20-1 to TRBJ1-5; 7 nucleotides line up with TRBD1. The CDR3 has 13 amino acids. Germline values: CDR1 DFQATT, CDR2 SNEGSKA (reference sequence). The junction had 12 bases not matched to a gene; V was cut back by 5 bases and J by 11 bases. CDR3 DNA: TGCAGTGCTTCCCAGGGGGGGAGCGGGTCCCAGCATTTT. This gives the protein CSASQGGSGSQHF.

The CDR3 bases are TGTGCCAGCAGTCACAGGGGGGAAATCTACGAGCAGTACTTC. This encodes CASSHRGEIYEQYF. The chain uses TRBV27 and TRBJ2-7, with 8 bases lining up with TRBD1. The CDR3 has 14 residues. After removal of 5 bases from V and 3 bases from J, the junction contained 6 bases not matched to a gene. The germline gives CDR1 MNHEY, CDR2 SMNVEV (reference sequence).

The CDR3 nucleotides are TGTGCCTGGAGTGTACTAGTGTGGGGGGGAAACTATGGCTACACCTTC. Amino acid sequence: CAWSVLVWGGNYGYTF. This chain uses TRBV30 with TRBJ1-2, with D possibly being TRBD1 (5 bases). Deletions cut 0 bases from V and 2 bases from J, with 16 bases between. The length of the CDR3 is 16 residues. From germline, CDR1 is GTSNPN and CDR2 SVGIG (reference sequence). Full variable domain (rest looked up from reference TRBV30 and TRBJ1-2): SQTIHQWPATLVQPVGSPLSLECTVEGTSNPNLYWYRQAAGRGLQLLFYSVGIGQISSEVPQNLSASRPQDRQFILSSKKLLLSDSGFYLCAWSVLVWGGNYGYTFGSGTRLTVV.